This T cell receptor beta chain was found in a study of cytomegalovirus exposure and HLA in healthy donors. Study observations and caveats: Confirmation was obtained in vitro that three CMV-associated chains are specific for CMV antigens. Rarity characterized most TCR sequences, yet some public TCRs appeared in many donors.

Concerning this clone itself: As yet, its antigen is unknown.

At sampling all donors were nominally healthy, likely with unrecorded immune exposures. 13 Jbeta primers and 60 Vbeta primers were used for the PCR. Repertoires were generated with immunoSEQ multiplex PCR, while TCRdb's copy carries only in-frame clones and drops some. The sample contains some 220,000 clones, 85% of which appear only once. The CDR3 spans 13 residues. In germline, CDR1 is SNHLY, CDR2 FYNNEI. J gave up 8 bases and V 8 bases, and 11 bases lay outside the gene matches. The sequenced sample consisted of PBMCs. This sequence originates from a girl aged 2 to 10 in good health and CMV-seronegative. This chain links TRBV2 with TRBJ1-2, with 7 bases lining up with TRBD1. The CDR3 spells CASEATGILGYTF. CDR3 nucleotide sequence: TGTGCCAGCGAGGCGACAGGGATTCTCGGCTACACCTTC.